These 27 T cell receptor beta chains were sequenced from one sample in a study of response to subunit inactivated influenza vaccine. TCRdb processed the RT-PCR reads anew with MiXCR; each CDR3 protein has one entry. The data contain about 520,000 distinct CDR3 sequences, roughly 7.6% of them singletons. The sequencing used PBMCs from blood, collected approximately 25 months after vaccination. These receptors were obtained from a man aged 45 to 75 who received an inactivated influenza vaccine.

This sequence joins TRBV20-1 and TRBJ2-7, with D unclear. Germline V gene data show CDR1 as DFQATT and CDR2 as SNEGSKA (reference sequence). V gave up 4 bases and J gave up 5 bases, with 15 bases separating them. There are 13 residues in the CDR3. The CDR3, as DNA: TGCAGTGCTACCGACACAACGACCCACGAGCAGTACTTC. Residues: CSATDTTTHEQYF.

This clonotype occurred a few times. This rearrangement joins TRBV5-1 to TRBJ2-2; D remains unclear. The CDR3 has 12 amino acids. V lost 2 bases and J 9 bases, leaving 8 bases between the germline ends. The V gene's germline CDR1 is SGHRS and CDR2 YFSETQ. The CDR3 DNA sequence: TGCGCCAGCAGCTTCCAGGCCAGGGAGCTGTTTTTT. Translating it yields CASSFQARELFF.

The chain joins TRBV12-3 or TRBV12-4 to TRBJ2-5; no firm D call. V was shortened by 5 bases and J by 0 bases, with 10 bases between the two germline ends. CDR3 size: 14 residues. DNA for the CDR3: TGTGCCAGCAGTCCTTGGACGCACCAAGAGACCCAGTACTTC. Its translation is CASSPWTHQETQYF.

CDR3 nucleotide sequence: TGTGCCAGCAGCCCGAGGAGCGCGGATAGAACAGATACGCAGTATTTT. Protein sequence: CASSPRSADRTDTQYF. V is TRBV9 and J is TRBJ2-3; no definite D call. The V and J ends lost 4 bases and 3 bases respectively, with 18 bases between them. This CDR3 has 16 amino acids. Germline V lookup: CDR1 SGDLS, CDR2 YYNGEE.

The sample holds many counts of this clonotype. The genes are TRBV4-1 and TRBJ1-2, with D tentatively TRBD1 (6 bases). CDR1 and CDR2 from the germline V gene are MGHRA and YSYEKL. V was pared by 1 base and J by 3 bases, with 12 bases between. CDR3 length: 15 residues. This CDR3 reads CASSQAAGEYYGYTF. CDR3 DNA: TGCGCCAGCAGCCAAGCGGCAGGGGAATACTATGGCTACACCTTC.

The J gene is TRBJ2-1, the V gene TRBV4-1; 10 positions agree with TRBD2. The germline V gene encodes CDR1 MGHRA and CDR2 YSYEKL. This CDR3 has 17 residues. V lost 1 base, J lost 5 bases, and 8 bases stayed unmatched. The CDR3 region is CASSQVVAGGRNNEQFF. DNA of the CDR3: TGCGCCAGCAGCCAAGTGGTAGCGGGGGGTAGAAACAATGAGCAGTTCTTC.

This clonotype was counted between two and nine times. This rearrangement joins TRBV5-1 to TRBJ1-1; 9 nucleotides line up with TRBD1. Germline V gene sequence: CDR1 SGHRS, CDR2 YFSETQ. V shed 5 bases and J 2 bases; nucleotides not matched to a gene: 10. This CDR3 comprises 16 residues. The CDR3 loop reads CASRRATGGKNTEAFF. The CDR3 nucleotides are TGCGCCAGCAGAAGGGCCACAGGGGGCAAAAACACTGAAGCTTTCTTT.

This clonotype was seen ten or more times. The V gene is TRBV24-1, the J gene TRBJ2-3; D not resolved. Trimming took off 4 bases at V and 3 bases at J, with 1 base between the two ends. There are 11 residues in the CDR3. The V gene's germline CDR1 is KGHDR and CDR2 SFDVKD. The CDR3 sequence is CATSETDTQYF. CDR3 in DNA: TGTGCCACCAGTGAAACAGATACGCAGTATTTT.

The J gene is TRBJ2-2, the V gene TRBV5-1; D gene uncertain. Trimming took off 4 bases at V and 0 bases at J, with 19 bases between the two ends. CDR3 length equals 18 residues. Germline CDR1 is SGHRS and CDR2 is YFSETQ. The DNA for the CDR3 is TGCGCCAGCAGCCAGTTACCGTCGGCAGCCGCGAACACCGGGGAGCTGTTTTTT. It encodes CASSQLPSAAANTGELFF.

This clonotype was picked up a small number of times. The gene calls are TRBV7-2 and TRBJ2-4; 7 nucleotides align to TRBD1. The germline V gene encodes CDR1 SGHTA and CDR2 FQGNSA. This CDR3 region has 15 residues. CDR3 in amino acids: CATGAAELAKNIQYF. Here the CDR3 DNA reads TGTGCAACAGGGGCGGCAGAGCTAGCCAAAAACATTCAGTACTTC. Filled out from reference TRBV7-2 and TRBJ2-4, the complete variable domain reads GAGVSQSPSNKVTEKGKDVELRCDPISGHTALYWYRQSLGQGLEFLIYFQGNSAPDKSGLPSDRFSAERTGGSVSTLTIQRTQQEDSAVYLCATGAAELAKNIQYFGAGTRLSVL.

This clonotype was detected a few times. The chain uses TRBV4-3 and TRBJ2-7, with 8 bases aligning to TRBD1. The CDR3 spans 14 residues. Germline assignment: CDR1 LGHNA and CDR2 YSLEER. Trimming cost V 0 bases and J 5 bases; bases outside gene matches: 3. The CDR3 loop is CASSQDQGADEQYF. The CDR3 nucleotides are TGCGCCAGCAGCCAAGACCAGGGGGCGGACGAGCAGTACTTC.

This clonotype was counted a few times. This chain joins TRBV20-1 and TRBJ1-2, with 7 bases matching TRBD1. This CDR3 region has 14 residues. Germline loops: CDR1 DFQATT, CDR2 SNEGSKA (reference sequence). The V segment lost 3 bases and the J segment 5 bases; nucleotides outside the gene matches: 9. The CDR3 reads CSARLTGTGYGYTF. The CDR3 DNA sequence: TGCAGTGCTAGGTTGACAGGGACGGGATATGGCTACACCTTC.

This chain uses TRBV28 with TRBJ2-3; 8 nucleotides match TRBD2. V shed 4 bases, J shed 7 bases, and the junction held 13 bases outside the gene matches. This CDR3 is 16 amino acids long. Germline V gives CDR1 MDHEN, CDR2 SYDVKM. The CDR3 reads CASSSGSGSGGNTQYF. CDR3 DNA: TGTGCCAGCAGTTCCGGGAGTGGAAGCGGGGGAAATACGCAGTATTTT. Based on the CDR3 plus reference TRBV28 and TRBJ2-3, the full variable domain is DVKVTQSSRYLVKRTGEKVFLECVQDMDHENMFWYRQDPGLGLRLIYFSYDVKMKEKGDIPEGYSVSREKKERFSLILESASTNQTSMYLCASSSGSGSGGNTQYFGPGTRLTVL.

This clonotype occurred a few times. The chain employs TRBV6-1 and TRBJ2-3; a weak D match, TRBD2 (7 bases). The CDR3 consists of 17 residues. The V gene lost 5 bases and the J gene lost 1 base, with 19 bases spanning the gap. The germline gives CDR1 MNHNS, CDR2 SASEGT. In DNA form, the CDR3 reads TGTGCCAGCAGTCATGCCCGGGGGGCAAGAGGCACAGATACGCAGTATTTT. It specifies CASSHARGARGTDTQYF.

This clonotype was detected only a few times. The gene calls are TRBV12-3 or TRBV12-4 and TRBJ2-5, with D tentatively TRBD1 or TRBD2 (5 bases each). The V gene lost 4 bases and the J gene lost 0 bases, with 6 bases spanning the gap. The CDR3 length is 13 residues. This CDR3 reads CASSWGHQETQYF. Here the CDR3 DNA reads TGTGCCAGCAGTTGGGGACACCAAGAGACCCAGTACTTC.

This clonotype was recorded at least ten times. The genes are TRBV5-5 and TRBJ1-1, with a possible D match to TRBD1 (6 bases). V dropped 10 bases and J dropped 6 bases, with 16 bases sitting between them. CDR1 SGHKS and CDR2 YYEKEE come from the germline V gene (reference sequence). The CDR3 length is 12 residues. The CDR3 bases are TGTGCCGGGCAGGGACAAAACTCTGAAGCTTTCTTT. Protein sequence: CAGQGQNSEAFF.

This clonotype was detected many times. V usage is TRBV12-3 or TRBV12-4 and J usage is TRBJ2-3, with 10 bases fitting TRBD2. The CDR3 runs to 15 residues. V lost 6 bases and J lost 3; bases outside the gene matches: 6. The CDR3 DNA reads TGTGCCAGCAGACAACTAGCGGGATGGACAGATACGCAGTATTTT. Encoded protein: CASRQLAGWTDTQYF.

This clonotype was seen only a few times. V usage is TRBV10-3 and J usage is TRBJ2-6, with 7 bases that match TRBD1. The J segment lost 0 bases and the V segment lost 2 bases, leaving 1 base of the junction unmatched. This CDR3 contains 16 residues. Germline loops: CDR1 ENHRY, CDR2 SYGVKD. The CDR3 reads CAISEAGGSGANVLTF. CDR3 DNA: TGTGCCATCAGTGAGGCAGGGGGCTCTGGGGCCAACGTCCTGACTTTC.

This clonotype turned up a few times. The rearrangement joins TRBV5-5 to TRBJ1-6; TRBD1 agrees at 10 bases. V dropped 4 bases and J dropped 8; count of bases not matched to a gene: 6. The germline CDR1 and CDR2 sequences are SGHKS and YYEKEE (reference sequence). The CDR3 loop spans 15 amino acids. In DNA, the CDR3 is TGTGCCAGCAGCCTGGACAGGGGGTGGTATTCACCCCTCCACTTT. It codes for CASSLDRGWYSPLHF.

The chain carries TRBV6-1 and TRBJ1-1; 10 positions match TRBD1. The V gene's germline CDR1 is MNHNS and CDR2 SASEGT. The junction had 7 bases not matched to a gene; V was cut back by 6 bases and J by 3 bases. The length of the CDR3 is 15 residues. The CDR3 here is CASRGTGAAYTEAFF. The CDR3 bases are TGTGCCAGCAGGGGGACAGGGGCCGCTTACACTGAAGCTTTCTTT.

This clonotype was seen at least ten times. V usage is TRBV6-2 or TRBV6-3 and J usage is TRBJ2-3; 7 positions match TRBD2. The trim removed 6 bases at V and 1 base at J, leaving 4 bases unmatched. The CDR3 length is 14 residues. Germline V gene sequence: CDR1 MNHEY, CDR2 SVGEGT. CDR3 loop: CASRPSGGTDTQYF. The CDR3 nucleotides are TGTGCCAGCAGGCCCAGCGGGGGCACAGATACGCAGTATTTT.

This clonotype was found a few times. This chain connects TRBV12-3 or TRBV12-4 to TRBJ1-1; D is uncertain. V dropped 6 bases and J dropped 0 bases, with 8 bases sitting between them. This CDR3 has 13 residues. CDR3 protein: CASRASVNTEAFF. CDR3 nucleotides: TGTGCCAGCAGAGCCAGCGTGAACACTGAAGCTTTCTTT.

This clonotype was picked up one time. Here the CDR3 DNA reads TGTGCCAGCAACCAGGGACAGGGGAGGGACATTCAGTACTTC. It yields the protein CASNQGQGRDIQYF. The V gene is TRBV12-3 or TRBV12-4, the J gene TRBJ2-4, with 10 bases identical to TRBD1. V was clipped by 7 bases and J by 8 bases; unmatched bases: 8. This CDR3 contains 14 residues.

This sequence joins TRBV4-2 and TRBJ2-5; 7 bases map to TRBD1. V was clipped by 4 bases and J by 4 bases; unmatched bases: 6. Germline loops: CDR1 LGHNA, CDR2 YNFKEQ. The CDR3 consists of 14 residues. The CDR3 coding sequence is TGTGCCAGCAGCCTCCCACAGGGGCGAGAGACCCAGTACTTC. Translation gives CASSLPQGRETQYF.

This clonotype came up many times. This chain uses TRBV29-1 with TRBJ2-1; 11 nucleotides line up with TRBD2. V gave up 1 base and J gave up 4 bases; unmatched junction bases: 3. This CDR3 region has 15 residues. Germline CDR1 and CDR2: SQVTM and ANQGSEA. CDR3 DNA sequence: TGCAGCGTTGAAGGGGGACTAGCGGTTTACAATGAGCAGTTCTTC. As protein: CSVEGGLAVYNEQFF.

This clonotype has just a few counts. This chain links TRBV18 with TRBJ1-5; no firm D call. Germline loops: CDR1 KGHSH, CDR2 LQKENI. V gave up 3 bases and J gave up 0 bases, with 9 bases separating them. This CDR3 is built from 15 residues. Here the CDR3 reads CASSPESYSNQPQHF. The CDR3 DNA reads TGTGCCAGCTCACCTGAGAGTTATAGCAATCAGCCCCAGCATTTT.

This clonotype showed up many times. V and J are TRBV12-3 or TRBV12-4 and TRBJ1-1; D ambiguous. The CDR3 totals 12 residues. The V end lost 5 bases, the J end lost 3 bases, and 7 bases lay between the germline ends. CDR3 DNA sequence: TGTGCCAGCAGTGTGCGGGACACTGAAGCTTTCTTT. Protein: CASSVRDTEAFF.